What follows is one T cell receptor beta chain and its context. The CDR3 spans 15 residues. Germline V gene lookup returns CDR1 MDHEN and CDR2 SYDVKM. V shed 7 bases and J 5 bases; nucleotides not matched to a gene: 13. The entry originates in a study of neoadjuvant anti-PD-1 for oral cavity cancer. Study-level background: Patients without progression received a fourth nivolumab dose around day 43, then surgical resection on days 50-56.

As for time point: after neoadjuvant nivolumab, at surgical resection. These oral cavity squamous cell carcinomas were HPV-negative and locally advanced. Two replicates per tumor sample, mostly from approximately 5 ug of genomic DNA. Only in-frame clones appear in the TCRdb table, and some are missing; sequencing was by immunoSEQ multiplex PCR. Among more than 30,000 clones listed, 30% to 40% were seen once. This TCR came from a person between 35 and 79 years old with oral cavity squamous cell carcinoma. Source: tumor tissue, taken after nivolumab (anti-PD-1) treatment. The V call is TRBV28, the J call TRBJ2-7; 8 nucleotides align to TRBD1. CDR3 DNA: TGTGCCAGCACGAGGTCTGGGACAGGAGAAAACGAGCAGTACTTC. Translating gives CASTRSGTGENEQYF. The whole variable domain, filled in from reference TRBV28 and TRBJ2-7, reads DVKVTQSSRYLVKRTGEKVFLECVQDMDHENMFWYRQDPGLGLRLIYFSYDVKMKEKGDIPEGYSVSREKKERFSLILESASTNQTSMYLCASTRSGTGENEQYFGPGTRLTVT.